A selection of T cell receptor beta chains follows, all from one sample in a study of cytomegalovirus exposure and HLA in healthy donors. Repertoires were generated with immunoSEQ multiplex PCR, while TCRdb's copy carries only in-frame clones and drops some. This table holds approximately 140,000 clones. Sequences were obtained from PBMCs. Receptor source: a woman aged 50 to 60 in good health and CMV-seronegative. CDR3s include the opening cysteine and the closing phenylalanine or tryptophan. D genes are given only for firm matches. Size is stated for part of the rows, as once, few or many counts, or as a class when the clone is expanded.

TRBD1,-,TRBV20-1,TRBJ1-1,TGCAGTGCCTGGCGACAGGGGGGAGCTTTCTTT,CSAWRQGGAFF
-,medium-sized,TRBV10-2,TRBJ2-1,TGCGCCAGCAGTGGTGGGAGCGTTGAGCAGTTCTTC,CASSGGSVEQFF
TRBD1,-,TRBV27,TRBJ2-7,TGTGCCAGCAGTTTATTCGGGACAGGCGCCTACGAGCAGTACTTC,CASSLFGTGAYEQYF
-,-,TRBV30,TRBJ2-7,TGTGCCTGGAGTTGGGGCAGTGGGTCAGGCGAGCAGTACTTC,CAWSWGSGSGEQYF
TRBD1,-,TRBV11-3,TRBJ1-1,TGTGCCAGTAGCCCCCGGACAGGGAACGGTGAAGCTTTCTTT,CASSPRTGNGEAFF
-,-,TRBV5-3,TRBJ1-6,TGTGCCAGAAGCTTGGAACGTCCCCGCCTAAGCTCCTATAATTCACCCCTCCACTTT,CARSLERPRLSSYNSPLHF
-,-,TRBV4-2,TRBJ1-1,TGTGCCAGCAACTCGGCCAGGGGATCGAACACTGAAGCTTTCTTT,CASNSARGSNTEAFF
-,-,TRBV30,TRBJ2-5,TGTGCCTGGTCCCGAGTAGGCTTAGAGGGGACCCAGTACTTC,CAWSRVGLEGTQYF
-,-,TRBV5-8,TRBJ2-7,TGTGCCAGCAGTAAACAGGGTTTACGGAACGAGCAGTACTTC,CASSKQGLRNEQYF
TRBD2,-,TRBV27,TRBJ2-1,TGTGCCAGCAGTTTGAGGGGGGGGACTAGCGGGAGAATCGAGCAGTTCTTC,CASSLRGGTSGRIEQFF
-,-,TRBV4-1,TRBJ2-1,TGCGCCAGCAGCCAATCAGGACTAACCTACAATGAGCAGTTCTTC,CASSQSGLTYNEQFF
-,-,TRBV19,TRBJ1-2,TGTGCCATTCAACGCTCCGAGGGTAGGAACTATGGCTACACCTTC,CAIQRSEGRNYGYTF
-,-,TRBV29-1,TRBJ1-1,TGCAGCGTTGATATATCACAGGGTTGGTATCGTTGGGGCACTGAAGCTTTCTTT,CSVDISQGWYRWGTEAFF
-,-,TRBV19,TRBJ1-2,TGTGCCAGTAGTACAGGGATCCTATATGGCTACACCTTC,CASSTGILYGYTF
-,-,TRBV27,TRBJ1-2,TGTGCCAGCAGTTTGAGGCAGGGCTATGGCTACACCTTC,CASSLRQGYGYTF
-,-,TRBV7-9,TRBJ2-6,TGTGCCAGCAGCTTTCTTGCGGGGCTTGGGGCCAACGTCCTGACTTTC,CASSFLAGLGANVLTF
-,-,TRBV15,TRBJ2-7,TGTGCCACCAGCAGAGATTTGACACCTCCGCACTACGAGCAGTACTTC,CATSRDLTPPHYEQYF
-,-,TRBV9,TRBJ1-4,TGTGCCAGCAGCCCCGCCGGGGGGGTTGAGGAAAAACTGTTTTTT,CASSPAGGVEEKLFF